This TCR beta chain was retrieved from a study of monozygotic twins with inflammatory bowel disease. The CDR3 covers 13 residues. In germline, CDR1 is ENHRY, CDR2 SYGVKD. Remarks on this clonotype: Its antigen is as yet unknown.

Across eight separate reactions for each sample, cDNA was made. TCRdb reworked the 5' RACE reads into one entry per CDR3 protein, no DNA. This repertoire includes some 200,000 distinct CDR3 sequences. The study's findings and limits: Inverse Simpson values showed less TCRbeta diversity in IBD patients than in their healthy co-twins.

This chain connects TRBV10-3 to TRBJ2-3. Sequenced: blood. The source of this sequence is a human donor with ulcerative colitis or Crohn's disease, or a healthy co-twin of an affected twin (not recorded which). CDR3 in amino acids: CAISESMSDTQYF.